Listed here are 20 T cell receptor beta chains from one sample, sequenced in a study of blood T cell repertoires in COVID-19. Generated by immunoSEQ multiplex PCR, the TCRdb table keeps only in-frame clones and is missing some. Of under 450,000 clones listed, around 83% are singletons. The sample consisted of PBMCs or T cells enriched from blood (not recorded which). Source of these receptors: a woman aged 45-59 years who had recovered from COVID-19.

The chain recombines TRBV5-8 with TRBJ2-7, with D perhaps TRBD1 (7 bases). The CDR3 runs 16 residues. V lost 2 bases to trimming and J lost 0 bases, with 15 bases between them. The germline gives CDR1 SGHTS, CDR2 YDEGEE. CDR3 in amino acids: CASSFIQGGFSYEQYF. In DNA, the CDR3 is TGTGCCAGCAGCTTTATCCAGGGGGGCTTCTCCTACGAGCAGTACTTC.

The chain couples TRBV29-1 to TRBJ2-2, with D maybe TRBD1 (5 bases). The germline gives CDR1 SQVTM, CDR2 ANQGSEA. Trimming took 6 bases from V and 7 from J, leaving 18 bases between them. There are 14 residues in the CDR3. The CDR3 loop is CSVLGAGKHGELFF. CDR3 in DNA: TGCAGCGTCTTAGGGGCAGGAAAACACGGGGAGCTGTTTTTT.

The CDR3 here is CASSSWTSWETQYF. The CDR3 DNA sequence: TGTGCCAGCAGTTCCTGGACTAGCTGGGAGACCCAGTACTTC. The chain has TRBV6-2 or TRBV6-3 and TRBJ2-5, with TRBD2 matching over 8 bases. Germline V lookup: CDR1 MNHEY, CDR2 SVGEGT. This CDR3 comprises 14 residues. V shed 4 bases, J shed 5 bases, and the junction held 6 bases outside the gene matches.

The gene calls are TRBV2 and TRBJ2-3; 9 positions agree with TRBD2. CDR1 and CDR2 (germline): SNHLY, FYNNEI. The CDR3 consists of 15 residues. J was trimmed by 3 bases and V by 7 bases; bases with no gene match: 8. Written as DNA, the CDR3 is TGTGCCAGCACCGGCGGGGGGGCCGGTACAGATACGCAGTATTTT. Its protein product is CASTGGGAGTDTQYF.

The rearrangement links TRBV5-6 to TRBJ1-5; 9 bases map to TRBD1. Germline V lookup: CDR1 SGHDT, CDR2 YYEEEE. V gave up 4 bases and J gave up 2 bases; unmatched junction bases: 10. The CDR3 loop spans 17 amino acids. The CDR3 DNA sequence: TGTGCCAGCAGCCTGGGACAGGGACCGAAGGGCAATCAGCCCCAGCATTTT. Amino acid sequence: CASSLGQGPKGNQPQHF.

The V and J genes are TRBV27 and TRBJ2-1; a weak D match, TRBD2 (5 bases). V shed 2 bases and J shed 6 bases, with 11 bases lying between them. The CDR3 length is 14 residues. From germline, CDR1 is MNHEY and CDR2 SMNVEV (reference sequence). CDR3 region: CASSLRDWGNEQFF. The CDR3 coding sequence is TGTGCCAGCAGTTTACGGGATTGGGGCAATGAGCAGTTCTTC.

This sequence joins TRBV27 and TRBJ2-4; unclear D gene. V lost 10 bases to trimming and J lost 7 bases, with 17 bases between them. Germline assignment: CDR1 MNHEY and CDR2 SMNVEV (reference sequence). The CDR3 has 13 amino acids. CDR3 protein: CATRPSGQNIQYF. For the CDR3, the DNA is TGTGCCACGCGCCCGAGTGGGCAGAACATTCAGTACTTC.

The J gene is TRBJ2-7, the V gene TRBV7-2, with unresolved D. Trimming removed 1 base from V and 0 bases from J, with 13 bases in between. This CDR3 is 16 amino acids long. Germline CDR1 is SGHTA and CDR2 is FQGNSA. The CDR3 coding sequence is TGTGCCAGCAGCTTAGAACGTGCGCGGTCCTCCTACGAGCAGTACTTC. Translated, it gives CASSLERARSSYEQYF. Combining the CDR3 with reference TRBV7-2 and TRBJ2-7 gives the whole variable domain GAGVSQSPSNKVTEKGKDVELRCDPISGHTALYWYRQSLGQGLEFLIYFQGNSAPDKSGLPSDRFSAERTGGSVSTLTIQRTQQEDSAVYLCASSLERARSSYEQYFGPGTRLTVT.

This chain connects TRBV6-4 to TRBJ2-3; TRBD1 is a possible D gene (5 bases). Per germline, CDR1 MRHNA and CDR2 SNTAGT. This CDR3 region has 15 residues. The V end was cut by 5 bases, the J end by 6 bases, with 18 bases between. This CDR3 reads CASSLGVSGADTQYF. DNA of the CDR3: TGTGCCAGCAGTCTCGGCGTTAGTGGGGCCGATACGCAGTATTTT.

The V gene is TRBV19, the J gene TRBJ2-1; 7 bases align to TRBD1. The CDR3 loop spans 13 amino acids. Trimming removed 5 bases from V and 2 bases from J; junction bases left unmatched: 0. The germline V gene has CDR1 LNHDA and CDR2 SQIVND (reference sequence). The CDR3 loop is CASSDRAYNEQFF. The CDR3 DNA reads TGTGCCAGTAGTGACAGGGCCTACAATGAGCAGTTCTTC.

The J gene is TRBJ1-1, the V gene TRBV19; weak D call: TRBD1 (5 bases). With 5 bases removed from V and 4 bases from J, the gap between germline ends came to 11 bases. Per germline, CDR1 LNHDA and CDR2 SQIVND (reference sequence). The CDR3 is 13 residues long. The CDR3 here is CASSWGDGTEAFF. DNA of the CDR3: TGTGCCAGTAGTTGGGGGGATGGCACTGAAGCTTTCTTT. Complete variable domain (other parts from reference TRBV19 and TRBJ1-1): DGGITQSPKYLFRKEGQNVTLSCEQNLNHDAMYWYRQDPGQGLRLIYYSQIVNDFQKGDIAEGYSVSREKKESFPLTVTSAQKNPTAFYLCASSWGDGTEAFFGQGTRLTVV.

The CDR3 DNA follows: TGCAGTGCTAGTAGCGGGAGTCTTGGCGAGCAGTACTTC. Translation gives CSASSGSLGEQYF. The chain is built from TRBV20-1 and TRBJ2-7; 9 positions match TRBD2. Per the germline V gene, CDR1 is DFQATT and CDR2 is SNEGSKA (reference sequence). The CDR3 is 13 amino acids. The V segment lost 3 bases and the J segment 6 bases; nucleotides outside the gene matches: 6.

V gene TRBV28 combines with J gene TRBJ1-1; possible D gene TRBD1, 5 bases. V was clipped by 1 base and J by 5 bases, with 14 bases between them. The germline V gene encodes CDR1 MDHEN and CDR2 SYDVKM. The CDR3 sequence is 15 residues long. CDR3 DNA sequence: TGTGCCAGCAGTTTATTAGGGGTTCGGGGGACTGAAGCTTTCTTT. It codes for CASSLLGVRGTEAFF.

The chain employs TRBV4-1 and TRBJ1-6; D is uncertain. CDR1 is MGHRA, CDR2 YSYEKL, per germline. Deletions cut 0 bases from V and 7 bases from J, with 19 bases between. This CDR3 spans 18 amino acids. This CDR3 reads CASSQDFARGSGNSPLHF. DNA for the CDR3: TGCGCCAGCAGCCAAGATTTTGCCCGCGGTTCTGGGAATTCACCCCTCCACTTT.

V gene TRBV9 combines with J gene TRBJ2-1, with D tentatively TRBD2 (6 bases). Trimming left V 0 bases short and J 0 bases short, with 25 bases between. Germline CDR1 and CDR2: SGDLS and YYNGEE. CDR3 length: 21 residues. CDR3 residues: CASSVEGLGDSLNSSYNEQFF. CDR3 nucleotides: TGTGCCAGCAGCGTAGAGGGTTTGGGGGACTCGCTAAACAGCTCCTACAATGAGCAGTTCTTC.

The CDR3 sequence is CASSSAGTGPYEQYF. The CDR3 bases are TGTGCCAGCAGTTCAGCCGGGACAGGGCCCTACGAGCAGTACTTC. The genes are TRBV11-2 and TRBJ2-7; 9 bases fit TRBD1. Germline assignment: CDR1 SGHAT and CDR2 FQNNGV. This CDR3 has 15 residues. V gave up 6 bases and J gave up 2 bases; unmatched junction bases: 8.

The V gene is TRBV7-2, the J gene TRBJ2-3; no clear D gene. V lost 3 bases, J lost 0 bases, and 7 bases lay in between. Germline V gene lookup returns CDR1 SGHTA and CDR2 FQGNSA. This CDR3 spans 14 amino acids. The CDR3 sequence: CASSFFPSTDTQYF. In DNA, the CDR3 is TGTGCCAGCAGCTTCTTCCCTAGCACAGATACGCAGTATTTT.

The V call is TRBV5-5, the J call TRBJ1-2; 8 nucleotides line up with TRBD1. Per germline, CDR1 SGHKS and CDR2 YYEKEE (reference sequence). The CDR3 extends over 19 amino acids. V shed 0 bases and J 3 bases; nucleotides not matched to a gene: 16. The CDR3 DNA follows: TGTGCCAGCAGCTTGGCCCAATATGCAGGGGGCTATATCGACTATGGCTACACCTTC. Translating gives CASSLAQYAGGYIDYGYTF.

This rearrangement joins TRBV4-2 to TRBJ1-6; 12 bases match TRBD1. The J segment lost 10 bases and the V segment lost 0 bases, leaving 4 bases of the junction unmatched. Germline assignment: CDR1 LGHNA and CDR2 YNFKEQ. There are 16 residues in the CDR3. This chain's CDR3 is CASSQDPGTGGSPLHF. CDR3 coding DNA: TGTGCCAGCAGCCAAGATCCCGGGACAGGGGGCTCACCCCTCCACTTT.

The chain employs TRBV18 and TRBJ1-1; D gene uncertain. Trimming left V 5 bases short and J 0 bases short, with 16 bases between. The CDR3 contains 16 residues. From germline, CDR1 is KGHSH and CDR2 LQKENI. The CDR3 is CASSNFLVSMNTEAFF. The CDR3 nucleotides are TGTGCCAGCTCAAATTTCCTCGTGAGCATGAACACTGAAGCTTTCTTT.